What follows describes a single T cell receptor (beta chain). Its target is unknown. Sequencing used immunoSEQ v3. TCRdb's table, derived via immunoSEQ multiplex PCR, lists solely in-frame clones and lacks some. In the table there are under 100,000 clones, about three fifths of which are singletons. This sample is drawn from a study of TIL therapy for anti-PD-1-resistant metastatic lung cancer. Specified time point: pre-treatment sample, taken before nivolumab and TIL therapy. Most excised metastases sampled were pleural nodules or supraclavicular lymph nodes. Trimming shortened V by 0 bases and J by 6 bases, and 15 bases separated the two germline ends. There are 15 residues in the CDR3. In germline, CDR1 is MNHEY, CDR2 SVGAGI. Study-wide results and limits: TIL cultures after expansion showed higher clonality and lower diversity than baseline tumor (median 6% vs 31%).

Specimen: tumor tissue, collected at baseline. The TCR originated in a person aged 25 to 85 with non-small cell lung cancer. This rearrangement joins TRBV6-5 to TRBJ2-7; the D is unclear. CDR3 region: CASSYSPTPPGEQYF. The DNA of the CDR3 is TGTGCCAGCAGTTACTCACCCACACCTCCGGGCGAGCAGTACTTC.